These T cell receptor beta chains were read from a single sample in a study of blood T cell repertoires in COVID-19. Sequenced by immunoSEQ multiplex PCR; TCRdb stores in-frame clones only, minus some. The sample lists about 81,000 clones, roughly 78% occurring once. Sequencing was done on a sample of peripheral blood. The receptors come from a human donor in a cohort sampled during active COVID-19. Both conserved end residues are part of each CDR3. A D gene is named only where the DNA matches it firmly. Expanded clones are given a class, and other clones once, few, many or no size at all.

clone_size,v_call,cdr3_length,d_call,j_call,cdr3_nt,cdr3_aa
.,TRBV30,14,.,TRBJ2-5,TGTGCCTGGAGTTACGGGGGAAAAGGAGAGACCCAGTACTTC,CAWSYGGKGETQYF
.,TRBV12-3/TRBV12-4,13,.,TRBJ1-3,TGTGCCAGGCGGGAAAATCTTGGAAACACCATATATTTT,CARRENLGNTIYF
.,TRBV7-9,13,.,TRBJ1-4,TGTGCCAGCAGCTTAGCGCACGGGGAAAAACTGTTTTTT,CASSLAHGEKLFF
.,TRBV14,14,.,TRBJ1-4,TGTGCCAGCAGCCAAGGGGGCGCAGGTGAAAAACTGTTTTTT,CASSQGGAGEKLFF
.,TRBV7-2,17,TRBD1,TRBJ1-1,TGTGCCAGCAGCTTGCTAAGACCCGGGACAGGGAACACTGAAGCTTTCTTT,CASSLLRPGTGNTEAFF
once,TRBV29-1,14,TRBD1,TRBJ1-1,TGCAGCGCCAGAAGGGGACAGGGGAACACTGAAGCTTTCTTT,CSARRGQGNTEAFF
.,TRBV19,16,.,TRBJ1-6,TGTGCCAGTAGTACAGATCCGGGACAACGGAATTCACCCCTCCACTTT,CASSTDPGQRNSPLHF
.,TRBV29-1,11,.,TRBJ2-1,TGCAGCGTCAGAAGGGGCCATGAGCAGTTCTTC,CSVRRGHEQFF
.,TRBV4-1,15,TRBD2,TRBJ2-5,TGCGCCACCGGACTAGCGGGGGCCCCTACAGAGACCCAGTACTTC,CATGLAGAPTETQYF
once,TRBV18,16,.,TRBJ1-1,TGTGCCAGCTCATCACCTCCGGCCGGGGGGAGCACTGAAGCTTTCTTT,CASSSPPAGGSTEAFF
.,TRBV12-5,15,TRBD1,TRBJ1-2,TGTGCTAGTGGCCCGGGACAGGCCAGGGGGTATGGCTACACCTTC,CASGPGQARGYGYTF
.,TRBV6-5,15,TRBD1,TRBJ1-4,TGTGCCAGCAGCCCGCCGGGACAGGGGGGTGAAAAACTGTTTTTT,CASSPPGQGGEKLFF
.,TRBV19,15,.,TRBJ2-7,TGTGCCAGTAGTGGGAGGGCACAGGGCTCCTACGAGCAGTACTTC,CASSGRAQGSYEQYF
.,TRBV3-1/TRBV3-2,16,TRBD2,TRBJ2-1,TGTGCCAGCAGCCAAGCGGCGGGGGGCTCCTACAATGAGCAGTTCTTC,CASSQAAGGSYNEQFF
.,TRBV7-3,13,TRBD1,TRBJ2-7,TGTGCCAGCAGCCGACGGACAGGAGGCGAGCAGTACTTC,CASSRRTGGEQYF
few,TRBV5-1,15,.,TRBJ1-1,TGCGCCAGCAGCTTGGGTCAGGCGGGGAACACTGAAGCTTTCTTT,CASSLGQAGNTEAFF
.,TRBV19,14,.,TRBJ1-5,TGTGCCAGCTCCAACACGGGGGGTGATCAGCCCCAGCATTTT,CASSNTGGDQPQHF
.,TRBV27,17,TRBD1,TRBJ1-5,TGTGCCAGCAGTAGAAAACAGACAGGGAAGATCAATCAGCCCCAGCATTTT,CASSRKQTGKINQPQHF
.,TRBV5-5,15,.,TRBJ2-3,TGTGCCAGCAGCTTTACGAGGTCTATCACAGATACGCAGTATTTT,CASSFTRSITDTQYF
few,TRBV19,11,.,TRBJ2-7,TGTGCCAGTAGTATTGGGGCCGAGCAGTACTTC,CASSIGAEQYF
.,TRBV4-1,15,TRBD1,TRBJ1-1,TGCGCCAGCAGCCCCGGACAGGGCCAGAACACTGAAGCTTTCTTT,CASSPGQGQNTEAFF
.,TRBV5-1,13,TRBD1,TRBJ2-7,TGCGCCAGTGGGACAGGCGATTCCTACGAGCAGTACTTC,CASGTGDSYEQYF
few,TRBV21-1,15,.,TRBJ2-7,TGTGCCAGCAGCCTCACGGGACAGGGACCCTACGAGCAGTACTTC,CASSLTGQGPYEQYF
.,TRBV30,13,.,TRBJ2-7,TGTGCCTGGAGTGTACTCTTACACAGCGAGCAGTACTTC,CAWSVLLHSEQYF
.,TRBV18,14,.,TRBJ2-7,TGTGCCAGCTCACCGACACCCACCGCCTACGAGCAGTACTTC,CASSPTPTAYEQYF
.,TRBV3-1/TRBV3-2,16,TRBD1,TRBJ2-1,TGTGCCAGCAGCCCATTGGACAGGAAGACCTACAATGAGCAGTTCTTC,CASSPLDRKTYNEQFF